What follows are 24 T cell receptor beta chains derived from one specimen sequenced in a study of T cell responses to AZD1222 COVID-19 vaccine (dated by TCRdb to 2020 to 2023). The time point label on this specimen signifies: baseline before first vaccination. The library was produced with the immunoSEQ multiplex PCR assay. This is the immuneACCESS table as TCRdb keeps it, with only in-frame sequences that have V and J called. A part of the clones is gone; compared with another copy, unresolved V genes explain less than half, and the rest is unexplained. Counted in this sample were 20,000 to 25,000 clones; approximately 82% of them appeared once. The top ten clonotypes cover roughly 40% of the sample. The starting material was peripheral blood, obtained on day 0 of AZD1222 vaccination. These receptors all come from an adult in good health.

This sequence joins TRBV12-3 or TRBV12-4 and TRBJ1-2; TRBD1 aligns across 8 bases. With 3 bases clipped from V and 6 bases from J, the junction kept 3 bases outside the gene matches. The CDR3 loop spans 13 amino acids. CDR3 region: CASSLDRENGYTF. CDR3 coding DNA: TGTGCCAGCAGTTTGGACAGGGAAAATGGCTACACCTTC.

The chain couples TRBV27 to TRBJ1-5; TRBD1 agrees at 8 bases. The germline gives CDR1 MNHEY, CDR2 SMNVEV (reference sequence). Unmatched junction bases numbered 10, after V lost 6 bases and J lost 6 bases. This CDR3 has 15 residues. The CDR3 spells CASSPGDRQLQPQHF. The CDR3 DNA sequence: TGTGCCAGCAGCCCCGGGGACAGGCAGCTTCAGCCCCAGCATTTT.

The V gene is TRBV7-8, the J gene TRBJ2-7, with TRBD1 matching over 9 bases. With V trimmed by 8 bases and J by 0 bases, 8 bases remained unmatched. CDR1 and CDR2 (germline): SGHVS, FQNEAQ. This CDR3 spans 15 amino acids. The CDR3 spells CASGLGQGPSYEQYF. The DNA of the CDR3 is TGTGCCAGCGGACTCGGACAGGGGCCCTCCTACGAGCAGTACTTC.

The chain employs TRBV3-1 (or the pseudogene TRBV3-2) and TRBJ2-2, with 8 nucleotides matching TRBD1. V shed 10 bases and J 3 bases; nucleotides not matched to a gene: 7. The CDR3 covers 14 residues. Germline V gives CDR1 LGHDT, CDR2 YNNKEL (reference sequence). CDR3 sequence (DNA): TGTGCCACTCAGGGGGCCGTTGACACCGGGGAGCTGTTTTTT. As protein: CATQGAVDTGELFF.

The chain recombines TRBV28 with TRBJ2-3; 9 bases match TRBD1. The CDR3 length is 16 residues. The junction had 6 bases not matched to a gene; V was cut back by 2 bases and J by 3 bases. Looked up from germline, CDR1 is MDHEN and CDR2 is SYDVKM. DNA of the CDR3: TGTGCCAGCAGTTTAGGGGGACAGGGTAGGACAGATACGCAGTATTTT. It codes for CASSLGGQGRTDTQYF.

This sequence joins TRBV7-9 and TRBJ2-6; TRBD2 is a possible D gene (6 bases). The CDR3 runs 18 residues. V was clipped by 4 bases and J by 4 bases, with 20 bases between them. In germline, CDR1 is SEHNR, CDR2 FQNEAQ (reference sequence). CDR3 sequence: CASSSRDGRTSGANVLTF. The CDR3 coding sequence is TGTGCCAGCAGCTCCCGGGACGGGAGAACTTCGGGGGCCAACGTCCTGACTTTC.

V usage is TRBV11-2 and J usage is TRBJ2-3; D uncertain. Trimming removed 3 bases at V and 1 base at J, with 8 bases between. The CDR3 covers 14 residues. Germline CDR1 SGHAT, CDR2 FQNNGV. The CDR3 nucleotides are TGTGCCAGCAGCTTTCACGGCGGCACAGATACGCAGTATTTT. Protein sequence: CASSFHGGTDTQYF.

The chain has TRBV19 and TRBJ2-5; D not certain. With 6 bases removed from V and 5 bases from J, the gap between germline ends came to 10 bases. The CDR3 is 12 amino acids. Germline V lookup: CDR1 LNHDA, CDR2 SQIVND (reference sequence). CDR3 region: CASRQSGETQYF. CDR3 DNA: TGTGCCAGTAGGCAGTCCGGGGAGACCCAGTACTTC.

V is TRBV19 and J is TRBJ2-1, with TRBD2 identical over 8 bases. V shed 5 bases, J shed 7 bases, and the junction held 10 bases outside the gene matches. This CDR3 has 15 residues. Germline V lookup: CDR1 LNHDA, CDR2 SQIVND (reference sequence). The CDR3 sequence: CASSLRGGLGNEQFF. As DNA, the CDR3 is TGTGCCAGTAGTCTTAGGGGGGGACTAGGGAATGAGCAGTTCTTC. The whole variable domain, filled in from reference TRBV19 and TRBJ2-1, reads DGGITQSPKYLFRKEGQNVTLSCEQNLNHDAMYWYRQDPGQGLRLIYYSQIVNDFQKGDIAEGYSVSREKKESFPLTVTSAQKNPTAFYLCASSLRGGLGNEQFFGPGTRLTVL.

The chain uses TRBV29-1 and TRBJ2-1; 7 bases line up with TRBD1. V was clipped by 4 bases and J by 1 base; unmatched bases: 1. Per the germline V gene, CDR1 is SQVTM and CDR2 is ANQGSEA. This CDR3 comprises 13 residues. DNA for the CDR3: TGCAGCGTTGGACAGGGATCCTACAATGAGCAGTTCTTC. It translates to CSVGQGSYNEQFF.

The chain links TRBV4-2 to TRBJ1-6, with TRBD1 matching 8 bases. The CDR3 is 16 residues long. The germline gives CDR1 LGHNA, CDR2 YNFKEQ. Trimming took 0 bases from V and 9 from J; bases not matched to a gene: 7. This CDR3 is CASSQDQGARGSPLHF. The CDR3 region has the DNA TGTGCCAGCAGCCAAGATCAGGGGGCGAGAGGTTCACCCCTCCACTTT.

V usage is TRBV7-8 and J usage is TRBJ2-7; the match to TRBD2 covers 13 bases. V was pared by 1 base and J by 1 base, with 1 base of the junction left unmatched. Germline V lookup: CDR1 SGHVS, CDR2 FQNEAQ. This CDR3 has 16 residues. The CDR3 DNA follows: TGTGCCAGCAGCTTAGGACTAGCGGGGGGATCCTACGAGCAGTACTTC. It specifies CASSLGLAGGSYEQYF.

This clone showed up just a few times. The genes are TRBV27 and TRBJ2-2; a weak D match, TRBD2 (6 bases). Trimming pared 3 bases from V and 4 bases from J, leaving 15 bases between. CDR1 is MNHEY and CDR2 is SMNVEV in the germline V gene (reference sequence). This CDR3 is built from 16 residues. The CDR3 protein is CASSFVGTGLTGELFF. DNA for the CDR3: TGTGCCAGCAGTTTTGTTGGGACTGGACTCACCGGGGAGCTGTTTTTT.

The rearrangement joins TRBV4-2 to TRBJ2-7; TRBD2 matches 10 bases. The CDR3 extends over 15 amino acids. The V gene's germline CDR1 is LGHNA and CDR2 YNFKEQ. V dropped 7 bases and J dropped 3; count of bases not matched to a gene: 9. DNA of the CDR3: TGTGCCAGCAAGAGGGGGGGACTAGCGAACTACGAGCAGTACTTC. It encodes CASKRGGLANYEQYF.

The chain joins TRBV2 to TRBJ2-1; D is tentatively TRBD1 or TRBD2 (5 bases each). Germline CDR1 and CDR2: SNHLY and FYNNEI. This CDR3 spans 14 amino acids. Trimming stripped 8 bases from V and 4 bases from J, with 15 bases between. Here the CDR3 reads CASFPREGYNEQFF. CDR3 bases: TGTGCCAGCTTCCCAAGAGAGGGGTACAATGAGCAGTTCTTC.

V gene TRBV4-3 combines with J gene TRBJ1-1; D is uncertain. The germline V and J ends were trimmed by 0 bases and 5 bases, with 13 bases remaining between them. The CDR3 totals 15 residues. Germline V gene sequence: CDR1 LGHNA, CDR2 YSLEER. This CDR3 reads CASSQDWEGGTEAFF. The DNA of the CDR3 is TGCGCCAGCAGCCAAGATTGGGAGGGAGGGACTGAAGCTTTCTTT.

The chain uses TRBV19 and TRBJ2-1; D ambiguous. V was shortened by 11 bases and J by 4 bases, with 15 bases between the two germline ends. CDR3 length equals 13 residues. From germline, CDR1 is LNHDA and CDR2 SQIVND (reference sequence). This chain's CDR3 is CAASVTTYNEQFF. The CDR3 DNA sequence: TGTGCCGCTTCTGTGACCACTTACAATGAGCAGTTCTTC.

The V gene is TRBV19, the J gene TRBJ2-3; TRBD1 agrees at 7 bases. CDR3 length equals 16 residues. The V gene's germline CDR1 is LNHDA and CDR2 SQIVND (reference sequence). V shed 6 bases, J shed 2 bases, and the junction held 11 bases outside the gene matches. The CDR3: CASRLRGGENTDTQYF. Here the CDR3 DNA reads TGTGCCAGTAGGCTGAGAGGGGGCGAAAACACAGATACGCAGTATTTT.

This rearrangement joins TRBV11-2 to TRBJ1-4; a possible D gene is TRBD1 (5 bases). Germline CDR1 reads SGHAT; CDR2 reads FQNNGV. V was trimmed by 1 base and J by 4 bases, leaving 7 bases between them. The CDR3 consists of 14 residues. In DNA, the CDR3 is TGTGCCAGCAGCTTAGCAGGGTATAATGAAAAACTGTTTTTT. This translates into CASSLAGYNEKLFF.

The rearrangement joins TRBV30 to TRBJ1-2; D possibly corresponds to TRBD1 (5 bases). V lost 8 bases and J lost 4, with 11 bases in between. The CDR3 totals 11 residues. Germline loops: CDR1 GTSNPN, CDR2 SVGIG (reference sequence). The CDR3 sequence: CATDSFYGYTF. The CDR3 region has the DNA TGTGCCACTGACAGCTTCTATGGCTACACCTTC.

The V call is TRBV5-6, the J call TRBJ2-1, with D maybe TRBD1 (5 bases). The V end lost 4 bases, the J end lost 4 bases, and 15 bases lay between the germline ends. CDR1 is SGHDT, CDR2 YYEEEE, per germline. The CDR3 contains 15 residues. The CDR3 protein is CASSETDFEYNEQFF. Written as DNA, the CDR3 is TGTGCCAGCAGCGAGACAGATTTTGAATACAATGAGCAGTTCTTC.

The J gene is TRBJ2-2, the V gene TRBV29-1, with TRBD2 identical over 7 bases. Trimming at V came to 2 bases and at J to 4 bases, leaving 10 bases not matched to a gene. In germline, CDR1 is SQVTM, CDR2 ANQGSEA. CDR3 length: 16 amino acids. DNA for the CDR3: TGCAGCGTTGAATGGGGGACTAACCAGGGCACCGGGGAGCTGTTTTTT. It is translated as CSVEWGTNQGTGELFF.

The CDR3 bases are TGTGCCAGCAGGCGACAGGGGCTTGCCTACGAGCAGTACTTC. Encoded protein: CASRRQGLAYEQYF. The J gene is TRBJ2-7, the V gene TRBV28; TRBD1 matches at 8 bases. This CDR3 contains 14 residues. In germline, CDR1 is MDHEN, CDR2 SYDVKM. Trimming at V came to 6 bases and at J to 2 bases, leaving 6 bases not matched to a gene.

CDR3 in amino acids: CASSPPRGALHF. CDR3 sequence (DNA): TGTGCCAGCAGTCCCCCCCGGGGAGCCCTCCACTTT. The chain employs TRBV28 and TRBJ1-6; D unclear. Per the germline V gene, CDR1 is MDHEN and CDR2 is SYDVKM. CDR3 size: 12 residues. Trimming pared 5 bases from V and 14 bases from J, leaving 13 bases between.